The next 17 T cell receptor beta chains were all read from a single sample in a study of breast tumors, draining lymph nodes, adjacent tissues. Samples came from axillary lymph nodes draining the breast cancer. Each CDR3 protein gets one entry after TCRdb re-called the multiplex PCR reads with MiXCR. The top ten clones hold around 4% of a sample with about 180,000 distinct CDR3 sequences, roughly 30% of them seen once. The sequencing sample was made of axillary lymph node tissue. The receptors shown here come from a female donor with breast cancer. Some clones in this sample may be carry-over from other donors' samples.

Points on this clonotype: This sequence may be a read error, since a much larger clone differs from it by one base. The V gene is TRBV6-1, the J gene TRBJ1-4, with TRBD1 as a possible D gene (6 bases). The CDR3 runs to 13 residues. The germline CDR1 and CDR2 sequences are MNHNS and SASEGT. As DNA, the CDR3 is TGTGCCAGAAGTGAAGACAGGTGGGAAAAACTGTTTTTT. It specifies CARSEDRWEKLFF.

There are many counts of this clonotype. V is TRBV24-1 and J is TRBJ2-1, with a weak D call TRBD2 (6 bases). The CDR3 sequence is 16 residues long. CDR1 KGHDR and CDR2 SFDVKD come from the germline V gene. V was cut by 3 bases and J by 0 bases, with 11 bases left in between. The CDR3 spells CATSDRDGSSYNEQFF. CDR3 DNA sequence: TGTGCCACCAGTGATAGGGACGGGAGCTCCTACAATGAGCAGTTCTTC.

This clonotype has ten or more counts. This chain uses TRBV15 with TRBJ2-3, with 8 nucleotides matching TRBD2. The germline CDR1 and CDR2 sequences are LNHNV and YYDKDF (reference sequence). This CDR3 has 17 residues. Unmatched junction bases numbered 6, after V lost 0 bases and J lost 1 base. The CDR3 DNA is TGTGCCACCAGCAGAGATTTGCGGCGGGGGGGCACAGATACGCAGTATTTT. It codes for CATSRDLRRGGTDTQYF.

Worth noting for this clonotype: A much larger clone lies a single base off, so this may be a read error. The V call is TRBV4-1, the J call TRBJ1-3; tentative D call: TRBD1 (5 bases). CDR3 length equals 16 residues. The germline V gene encodes CDR1 MGHRA and CDR2 YSYEKL. The CDR3 protein is CASSQIKGASGNAIYF. The CDR3 DNA reads as TGCGCCAGCAGCCAAATAAAAGGGGCGTCTGGAAACGCCATATATTTT.

On this clonotype itself: One end of the junction varies from germline; a read error may be responsible. The chain couples TRBV5-1 to TRBJ2-3, with TRBD1 as a possible D gene (6 bases). The CDR3 is 14 amino acids. Germline assignment: CDR1 SGHRS and CDR2 YFSETQ. The CDR3 sequence is CASSEGTGQYEHYF. Here the CDR3 DNA reads TGCGCCAGCAGTGAGGGAACAGGGCAATACGAGCATTACTTT.

On this clonotype itself: No conserved phenylalanine or tryptophan ends this CDR3, so it is likely a read error. This chain connects TRBV24-1 to TRBJ1-2; D may be TRBD1 (5 bases). Per the germline V gene, CDR1 is KGHDR and CDR2 is SFDVKD. V gave up 7 bases and J gave up 5 bases, with 13 bases separating them. This CDR3 spans 13 amino acids. The CDR3 DNA reads TGTGCCACCAGGGACAATGCCGGATATGGCTACACCCTC. This encodes CATRDNAGYGYTL.

This clonotype occurred many times. The V call is TRBV18, the J call TRBJ1-4; 9 positions agree with TRBD1. The CDR3 runs 15 residues. Per the germline V gene, CDR1 is KGHSH and CDR2 is LQKENI. V shed 5 bases and J 5 bases; nucleotides not matched to a gene: 6. This CDR3 reads CASSSWTGENEKLFF. In nucleotides, the CDR3 is TGTGCCAGCTCATCGTGGACAGGGGAGAATGAAAAACTGTTTTTT.

This clonotype occurred a few times. This chain joins TRBV20-1 and TRBJ2-5; 10 nucleotides line up with TRBD1. Trimming at V came to 0 bases and at J to 5 bases, leaving 9 bases not matched to a gene. The CDR3 is made up of 16 amino acids. Germline CDR1 DFQATT, CDR2 SNEGSKA (reference sequence). CDR3 sequence (DNA): TGCAGTGCTAGAGATCCGGGACAGGGGTCTATCGAGACCCAGTACTTC. Protein: CSARDPGQGSIETQYF.

This clonotype is judged medium-sized. The V and J genes are TRBV4-3 and TRBJ2-5; 8 bases fit TRBD2. The end of the DNA is better explained by TRBJ2-3, so the J call may be wrong. The CDR3 extends over 17 amino acids. Germline-derived CDR1 and CDR2 are LGHNA and YSLEER. The CDR3 nucleotides read TGCGCCAGCAGCCCCGGAGGGGTAGCGGGGAACACAGATACGCAGTATTTT. Protein sequence: CASSPGGVAGNTDTQYF.

The genes are TRBV7-9 and TRBJ1-2, with TRBD1 matching over 10 bases. The length of the CDR3 is 15 residues. V gave up 5 bases and J gave up 2 bases; unmatched junction bases: 5. Per the germline V gene, CDR1 is SEHNR and CDR2 is FQNEAQ (reference sequence). The CDR3 here is CASSPGQGDNYGYTF. Here the CDR3 DNA reads TGTGCCAGCAGCCCCGGACAGGGGGACAACTATGGCTACACCTTC.

This clonotype was counted ten times or more. The chain has TRBV6-5 and TRBJ1-6; the D is unclear. Germline-derived CDR1 and CDR2 are MNHEY and SVGAGI. V was pared by 5 bases and J by 0 bases, with 17 bases between. CDR3 size: 18 residues. The CDR3 is CASSPVGPASSYNSPLHF. The CDR3 bases are TGTGCCAGCAGTCCCGTCGGTCCTGCTAGCTCCTATAATTCACCCCTCCACTTT.

In this sample, this clonotype turned up many times. The chain joins TRBV25-1 to TRBJ2-2; 9 positions agree with TRBD1. The V and J ends lost 6 bases and 1 base, in that order; junction bases with no gene match: 6. The CDR3 extends over 16 amino acids. Germline loops: CDR1 MGHDK, CDR2 SYGVNS. Written as DNA, the CDR3 is TGTGCCAGCAGGCGGGGGACAGGGAGGAACACCGGGGAGCTGTTTTTT. It yields the protein CASRRGTGRNTGELFF.

The V gene is TRBV12-3 or TRBV12-4, the J gene TRBJ1-6; TRBD1 matches at 9 bases. Trimming removed 4 bases from V and 6 bases from J; junction bases left unmatched: 4. CDR3 length: 15 amino acids. CDR3 sequence reads: CASSSTGGRNSPLHF. DNA for the CDR3: TGTGCCAGCAGTTCTACAGGGGGCCGTAATTCACCCCTCCACTTT.

With respect to this clonotype: A much larger clone differs by one base, so this may be a read error. The rearrangement joins TRBV11-1 to TRBJ2-5; tentative D call: TRBD2 (7 bases). The J call could be wrong; TRBJ2-1 is a better fit for the DNA end. This CDR3 has 16 residues. Germline-derived CDR1 and CDR2 are SGHAT and FQDESV (reference sequence). CDR3 residues: CASSLKGIAGARTQFF. As DNA, the CDR3 is TGTGCCAGCAGCCTGAAGGGAATCGCGGGGGCGAGGACCCAGTTCTTC.

This clonotype was seen ten or more times. The V and J genes are TRBV11-2 and TRBJ2-1; D tentatively fits TRBD1 or TRBD2 (6 bases each). Per the germline V gene, CDR1 is SGHAT and CDR2 is FQNNGV. The CDR3 totals 17 residues. V was shortened by 4 bases and J by 9 bases, with 25 bases between the two germline ends. The CDR3, as DNA: TGTGCCAGCAGCTCAACCAAGGACTACACATCACAGGGTGAGCAGTTCTTC. Amino acid sequence: CASSSTKDYTSQGEQFF.

This clonotype was recorded many times. The chain is built from TRBV3-2 and TRBJ2-3; TRBD2 reflects the table's D call only, with no check against the DNA. TRBV3-2 is listed as a pseudogene. CDR3 length: 16 residues. The CDR3 reads CASSQDGLAGTNTQYF. The CDR3 DNA is TGTGCCAGCAGTCAAGACGGCCTAGCGGGAACTAATACGCAGTATTTT.

As regards this clonotype: This clone may be a read error of a much larger clone one base away. The chain employs TRBV6-9 and TRBJ1-2; D may be TRBD1 (5 bases). Germline lookup yields CDR1 MNHGY and CDR2 SVAAGI. This CDR3 is 14 amino acids long. DNA for the CDR3: TGTGCCGGCAGTGCAAGCGGGACGGTTTATGGCTACACCTTC. Encoded protein: CAGSASGTVYGYTF.